This T cell receptor (beta chain) was identified in a study of blood T cell repertoires in COVID-19 (dated by TCRdb to between 2020 and 2021). For the wider study: The collaborator samples originated in the United States, Italy and Spain and spanned the acute and convalescent phases of COVID-19. The samples were drawn from two sources: the first 160 participants of the ongoing ImmuneRACE study, and 1,254 subjects contributed by 6 global collaborators. Where available, HLA class I and class II types were obtained from metadata supplied by the sample provider rather than from assay-based typing. The prospective study material was composed of cDNA or gDNA derived from T cells, B-cell-depleted T cells, or PBMCs. Subjects who had been exposed to COVID-19, were actively infected with it, or had recovered from it provided the deeply sampled blood TCRbeta repertoires that made up the dataset. The sample metadata nearly always contained a de-identified subject ID, COVID-19 status, age in years and sex. The repertoires were released in a freely available public database intended as a resource for research on the immune response to SARS-CoV-2.

Study-wide conclusions, independent of this receptor: The quantity of clinical and demographic metadata differed by source and by participant and was supplied without curation.

TCRbeta CDR3 regions were amplified from genomic DNA using the immunoSEQ Assay, a bias-controlled multiplex PCR. The authors' pipeline ran thus. The number of nucleated cells in each sample was estimated from the amplification of reference gene primers within the assay. Sequence reads were collapsed and filtered to measure the absolute abundance of every unique TCRbeta CDR3 rearrangement. For each sample, productive Simpson clonality was calculated by taking the square root of Simpson's diversity index across productive rearrangements. TCRdb holds this immuneACCESS table with in-frame rearrangements only. Some clones are missing; in checked studies, unresolved V genes explain under half, and the rest has no known cause. The V and J calls and clone size come from that table; D and trimming were worked out from the DNA. The sample table records some 100,000 clones; approximately 92% of these occur just once. 5% to 6% of the sample is taken by the ten largest.

Taken from the germline V gene, the CDR1 and CDR2 loops are SNHLY and FYNNEI. V loses 3 bases at its end and J loses 9 bases; junction bases beyond the gene matches: 4. From cysteine to phenylalanine, the CDR3 is 14 amino acids long. Solely the CDR3 DNA is kept, with 42 bases framed from the first base. Collaborating institutions collected whole blood in K2EDTA tubes following their own protocols. Collaborator samples were shipped for TCRbeta analysis as frozen whole blood, isolated PBMCs, or DNA extracted from either sample type. For this clone: No antigen is known for it. Base qualities are not provided; no much larger clone lies one nucleotide away.

The chain joins TRBV2 to TRBJ2-1; 11 bases in between match TRBD2. Sample: peripheral blood. The TCR comes from a man aged 50-59 years with active COVID-19. Here is the DNA: TGTGCCAGCAGTGATACTAGCGGGAGTGCTGAGCAGTTCTTC. Protein translation: CASSDTSGSAEQFF.